This T cell receptor (beta chain) was recorded in a study of beta chain features in type 1 diabetes. Study conclusions and caveats: For patients, the naive, central memory and Treg TCRB repertoires appeared more alike than for healthy donors. Moderate but significant shortening of TCRB CDR3s was recorded in all four CD4+ subsets from Type 1 diabetes patients.

Every bit of the isolated RNA underwent reverse transcription, so sequencing read expressed TCRB transcripts. Repertoires were generated with immunoSEQ multiplex PCR, while TCRdb's copy carries only in-frame clones and drops some. This sample has 600,000 to 700,000 clones, with approximately 13% found just once. Trimming removed 5 bases from V and 2 bases from J; junction bases left unmatched: 9. The CDR3 has 16 amino acids. Germline V CDR1 and CDR2: SGHNT, YENEEA. Via the markers CD45RO/CCR7/CD25/CD127/CD95/CD27, stem cell-like memory, regulatory, central memory and naive CD4+ cells were sorted. Details on this clone: Its antigen is still unknown.

This TCR came from a man aged 30-40 years with type 1 diabetes. Sequenced: naive CD4+ T cells from blood. The chain uses TRBV11-3 and TRBJ2-4; 7 bases are shared with TRBD2. CDR3 sequence: CASSPLGSGTKNIQYF. The CDR3 region has the DNA TGTGCCAGCAGCCCCCTGGGCAGCGGGACCAAAAACATTCAGTACTTC. Full variable domain (remainder filled in from reference TRBV11-3 and TRBJ2-4): EAGVVQSPRYKIIEKKQPVAFWCNPISGHNTLYWYLQNLGQGPELLIRYENEEAVDDSQLPKDRFSAERLKGVDSTLKIQPAELGDSAVYLCASSPLGSGTKNIQYFGAGTRLSVL.